This T cell receptor (beta chain) was retrieved from a study of blood T cell repertoires in COVID-19. This CDR3 has 16 amino acids. Some clones are missing from TCRdb's copy, which holds only in-frame ones; the method was immunoSEQ multiplex PCR. The table records 350,000 to 500,000 clones, nearly 90% of them present only once. Enrollees, about 18 to 89 years old, lived in 24 US areas. Each participant's cohort was designated according to participant-reported clinical history. V gene TRBV21-1 combines with J gene TRBJ1-6; the D segment call TRBD1 is taken from the table without a DNA check. TRBV21-1 is a pseudogene segment. The sample comprised PBMCs or T cells enriched from blood (not recorded which). The TCR comes from a woman aged 18-29 years who had been exposed to COVID-19. The CDR3, as DNA: TGTGCCAGCAGCCCAAGGCGGCAGGGGGATAATTCACCCCTCCACTTT. This gives the protein CASSPRRQGDNSPLHF.